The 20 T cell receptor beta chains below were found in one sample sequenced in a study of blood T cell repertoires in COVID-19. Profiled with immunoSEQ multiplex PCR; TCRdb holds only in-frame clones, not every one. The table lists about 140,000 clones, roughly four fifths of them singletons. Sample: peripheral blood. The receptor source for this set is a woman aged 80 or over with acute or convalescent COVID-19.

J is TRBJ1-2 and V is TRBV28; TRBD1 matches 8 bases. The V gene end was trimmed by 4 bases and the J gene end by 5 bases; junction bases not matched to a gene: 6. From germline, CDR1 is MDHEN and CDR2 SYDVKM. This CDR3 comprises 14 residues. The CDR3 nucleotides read TGTGCCAGCAGTTCGACAGGGGCCGGGTATGGCTACACCTTC. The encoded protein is CASSSTGAGYGYTF.

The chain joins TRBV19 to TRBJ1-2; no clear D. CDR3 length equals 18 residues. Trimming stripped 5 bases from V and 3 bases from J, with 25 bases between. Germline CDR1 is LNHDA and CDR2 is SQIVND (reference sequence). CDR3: CASSVGRIGGRWHYGYTF. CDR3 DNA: TGTGCCAGTAGTGTGGGTCGGATAGGAGGGCGCTGGCACTATGGCTACACCTTC.

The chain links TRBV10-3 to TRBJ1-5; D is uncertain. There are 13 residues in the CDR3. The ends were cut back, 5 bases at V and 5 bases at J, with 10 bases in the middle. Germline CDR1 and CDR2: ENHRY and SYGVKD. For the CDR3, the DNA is TGTGCCATCAGTTTGTCAGGCCATCAGCCCCAGCATTTT. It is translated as CAISLSGHQPQHF.

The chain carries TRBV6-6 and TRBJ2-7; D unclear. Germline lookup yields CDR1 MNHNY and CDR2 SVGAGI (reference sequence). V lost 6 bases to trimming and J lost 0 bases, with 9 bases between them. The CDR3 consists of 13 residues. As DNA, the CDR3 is TGTGCCAGCAGACGTGGCCTCTCCTACGAGCAGTACTTC. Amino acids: CASRRGLSYEQYF.

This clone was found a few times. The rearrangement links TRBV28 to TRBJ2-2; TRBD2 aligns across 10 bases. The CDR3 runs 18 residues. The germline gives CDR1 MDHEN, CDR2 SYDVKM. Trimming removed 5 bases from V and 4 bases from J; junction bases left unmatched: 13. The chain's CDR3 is CASSPPGLAGALTGELFF. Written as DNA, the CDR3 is TGTGCCAGCAGTCCCCCGGGCCTAGCGGGGGCCCTCACCGGGGAGCTGTTTTTT.

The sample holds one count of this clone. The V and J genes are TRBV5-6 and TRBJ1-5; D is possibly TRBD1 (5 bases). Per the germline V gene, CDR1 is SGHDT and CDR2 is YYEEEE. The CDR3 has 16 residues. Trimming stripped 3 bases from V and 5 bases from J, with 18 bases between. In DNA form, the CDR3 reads TGTGCCAGCAGCTCCTTCGGCGGGGACGGGGATCAGCCCCAGCATTTT. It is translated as CASSSFGGDGDQPQHF.

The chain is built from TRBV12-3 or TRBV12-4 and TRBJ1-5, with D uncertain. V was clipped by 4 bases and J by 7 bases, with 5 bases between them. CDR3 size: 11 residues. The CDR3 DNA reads TGTGCCAGCAGTTCTGGCCAGCCCCAGCATTTT. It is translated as CASSSGQPQHF.

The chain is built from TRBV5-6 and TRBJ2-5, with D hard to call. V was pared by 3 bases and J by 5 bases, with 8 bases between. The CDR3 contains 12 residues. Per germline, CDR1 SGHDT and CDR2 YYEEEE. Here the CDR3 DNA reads TGTGCCAGCAGCTACTCCGGGGAGACCCAGTACTTC. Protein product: CASSYSGETQYF. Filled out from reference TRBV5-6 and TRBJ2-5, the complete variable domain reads DAGVTQSPTHLIKTRGQQVTLRCSPKSGHDTVSWYQQALGQGPQFIFQYYEEEERQRGNFPDRFSGHQFPNYSSELNVNALLLGDSALYLCASSYSGETQYFGPGTRLLVL.

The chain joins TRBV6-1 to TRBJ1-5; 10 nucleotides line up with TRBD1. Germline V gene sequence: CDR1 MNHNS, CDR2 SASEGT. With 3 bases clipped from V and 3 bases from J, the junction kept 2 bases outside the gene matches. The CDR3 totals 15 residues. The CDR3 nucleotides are TGTGCCAGCAGTGACGACAGGGGGCTCAATCAGCCCCAGCATTTT. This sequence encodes CASSDDRGLNQPQHF.

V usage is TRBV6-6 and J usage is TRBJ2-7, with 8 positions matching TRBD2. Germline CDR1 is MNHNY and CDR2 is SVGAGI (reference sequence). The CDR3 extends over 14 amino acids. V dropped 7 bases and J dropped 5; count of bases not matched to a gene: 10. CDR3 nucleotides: TGTGCCAGCAACCAGCGGGAGAGCTGGGACGAGCAGTACTTC. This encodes CASNQRESWDEQYF.

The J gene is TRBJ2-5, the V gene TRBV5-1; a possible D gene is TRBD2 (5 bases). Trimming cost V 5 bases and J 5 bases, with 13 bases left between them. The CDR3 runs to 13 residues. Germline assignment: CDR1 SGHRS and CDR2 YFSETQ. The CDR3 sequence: CASRKLTGETQYF. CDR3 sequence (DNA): TGCGCCAGCAGGAAGCTGACGGGGGAGACCCAGTACTTC. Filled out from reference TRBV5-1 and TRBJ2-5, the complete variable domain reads KAGVTQTPRYLIKTRGQQVTLSCSPISGHRSVSWYQQTPGQGLQFLFEYFSETQRNKGNFPGRFSGRQFSNSRSEMNVSTLELGDSALYLCASRKLTGETQYFGPGTRLLVL.

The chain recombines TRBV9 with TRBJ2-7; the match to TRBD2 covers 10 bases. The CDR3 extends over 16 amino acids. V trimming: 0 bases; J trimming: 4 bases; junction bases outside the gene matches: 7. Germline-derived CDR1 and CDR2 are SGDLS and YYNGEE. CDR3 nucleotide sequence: TGTGCCAGCAGCGTAGAATATCTAGCGGGAGTGTACGAGCAGTACTTC. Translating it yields CASSVEYLAGVYEQYF. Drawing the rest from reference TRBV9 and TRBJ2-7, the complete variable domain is DSGVTQTPKHLITATGQRVTLRCSPRSGDLSVYWYQQSLDQGLQFLIQYYNGEERAKGNILERFSAQQFPDLHSELNLSSLELGDSALYFCASSVEYLAGVYEQYFGPGTRLTVT.

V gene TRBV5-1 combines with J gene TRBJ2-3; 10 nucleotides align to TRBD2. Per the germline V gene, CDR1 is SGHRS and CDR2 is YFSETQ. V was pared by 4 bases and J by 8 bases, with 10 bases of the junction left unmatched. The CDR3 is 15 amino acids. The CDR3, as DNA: TGCGCCAGCAGCCCGGGATACAGCGGGGGGGGTACGCAGTATTTT. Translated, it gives CASSPGYSGGGTQYF.

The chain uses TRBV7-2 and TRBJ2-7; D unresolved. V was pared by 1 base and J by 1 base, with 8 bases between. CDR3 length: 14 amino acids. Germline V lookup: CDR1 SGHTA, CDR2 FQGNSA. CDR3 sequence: CASSLEPISYEQYF. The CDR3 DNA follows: TGTGCCAGCAGCTTAGAGCCGATTTCCTACGAGCAGTACTTC.

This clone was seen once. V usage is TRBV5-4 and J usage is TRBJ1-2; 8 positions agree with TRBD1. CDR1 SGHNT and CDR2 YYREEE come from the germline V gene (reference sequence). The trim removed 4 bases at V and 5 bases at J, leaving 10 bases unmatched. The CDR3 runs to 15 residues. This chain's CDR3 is CASSRPGQELYGYTF. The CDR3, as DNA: TGTGCCAGCAGCCGACCGGGACAGGAACTTTATGGCTACACCTTC.

The CDR3 protein is CASCPWGEGRSYYEQYF. The CDR3 DNA sequence: TGTGCCAGCTGTCCCTGGGGGGAGGGCCGCTCTTACTACGAGCAGTACTTC. This sequence joins TRBV28 and TRBJ2-7; 7 bases fit TRBD2. The ends lost 8 bases at V and 3 bases at J; junction bases unmatched: 19. The CDR3 loop spans 17 amino acids. Looked up from germline, CDR1 is MDHEN and CDR2 is SYDVKM. The complete variable domain, with remaining parts taken from reference TRBV28 and TRBJ2-7, reads DVKVTQSSRYLVKRTGEKVFLECVQDMDHENMFWYRQDPGLGLRLIYFSYDVKMKEKGDIPEGYSVSREKKERFSLILESASTNQTSMYLCASCPWGEGRSYYEQYFGPGTRLTVT.

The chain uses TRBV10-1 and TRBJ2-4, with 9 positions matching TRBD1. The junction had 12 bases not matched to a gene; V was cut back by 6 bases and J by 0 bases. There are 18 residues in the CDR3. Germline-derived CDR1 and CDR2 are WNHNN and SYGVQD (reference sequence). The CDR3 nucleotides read TGCGCCAGCAGCGAGCGAACCGGACAGGGGTTAGCCAAAAACATTCAGTACTTC. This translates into CASSERTGQGLAKNIQYF.

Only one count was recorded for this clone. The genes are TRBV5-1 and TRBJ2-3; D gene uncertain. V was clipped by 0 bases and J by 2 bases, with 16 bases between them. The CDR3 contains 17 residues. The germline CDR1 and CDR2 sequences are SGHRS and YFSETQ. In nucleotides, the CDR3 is TGCGCCAGCAGCTTGGTGTCCGGTGCGGTCCCCACAGATACGCAGTATTTT. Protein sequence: CASSLVSGAVPTDTQYF.

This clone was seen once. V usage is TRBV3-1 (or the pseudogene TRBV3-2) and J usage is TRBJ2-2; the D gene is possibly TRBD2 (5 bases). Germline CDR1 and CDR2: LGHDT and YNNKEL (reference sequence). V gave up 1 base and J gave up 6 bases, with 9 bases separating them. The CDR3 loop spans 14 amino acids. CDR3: CASSQAGRAGELFF. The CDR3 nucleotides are TGTGCCAGCAGCCAAGCGGGAAGGGCCGGGGAGCTGTTTTTT.

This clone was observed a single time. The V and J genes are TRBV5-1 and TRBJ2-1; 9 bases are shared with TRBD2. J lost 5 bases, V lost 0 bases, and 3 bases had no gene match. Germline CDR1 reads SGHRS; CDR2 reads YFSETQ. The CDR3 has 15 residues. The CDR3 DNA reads TGCGCCAGCAGCTTGGGACTAGCGGAAGACAATGAGCAGTTCTTC. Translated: CASSLGLAEDNEQFF.